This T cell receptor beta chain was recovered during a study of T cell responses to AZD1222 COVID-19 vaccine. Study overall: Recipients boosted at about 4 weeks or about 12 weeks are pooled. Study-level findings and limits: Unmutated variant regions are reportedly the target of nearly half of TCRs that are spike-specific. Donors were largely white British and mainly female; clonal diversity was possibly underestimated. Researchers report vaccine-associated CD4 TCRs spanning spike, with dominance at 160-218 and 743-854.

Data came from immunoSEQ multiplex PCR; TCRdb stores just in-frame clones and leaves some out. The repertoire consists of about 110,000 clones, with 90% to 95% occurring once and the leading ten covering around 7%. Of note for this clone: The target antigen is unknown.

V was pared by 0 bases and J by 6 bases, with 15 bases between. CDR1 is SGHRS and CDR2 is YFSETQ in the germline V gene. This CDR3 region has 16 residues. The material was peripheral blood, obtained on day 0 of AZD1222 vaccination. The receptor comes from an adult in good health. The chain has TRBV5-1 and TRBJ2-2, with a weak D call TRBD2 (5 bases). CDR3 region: CASSLGDTRRSGELFF. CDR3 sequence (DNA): TGCGCCAGCAGCTTGGGGGATACTAGGAGGTCCGGGGAGCTGTTTTTT. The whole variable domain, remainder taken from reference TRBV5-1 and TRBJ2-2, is KAGVTQTPRYLIKTRGQQVTLSCSPISGHRSVSWYQQTPGQGLQFLFEYFSETQRNKGNFPGRFSGRQFSNSRSEMNVSTLELGDSALYLCASSLGDTRRSGELFFGEGSRLTVL.